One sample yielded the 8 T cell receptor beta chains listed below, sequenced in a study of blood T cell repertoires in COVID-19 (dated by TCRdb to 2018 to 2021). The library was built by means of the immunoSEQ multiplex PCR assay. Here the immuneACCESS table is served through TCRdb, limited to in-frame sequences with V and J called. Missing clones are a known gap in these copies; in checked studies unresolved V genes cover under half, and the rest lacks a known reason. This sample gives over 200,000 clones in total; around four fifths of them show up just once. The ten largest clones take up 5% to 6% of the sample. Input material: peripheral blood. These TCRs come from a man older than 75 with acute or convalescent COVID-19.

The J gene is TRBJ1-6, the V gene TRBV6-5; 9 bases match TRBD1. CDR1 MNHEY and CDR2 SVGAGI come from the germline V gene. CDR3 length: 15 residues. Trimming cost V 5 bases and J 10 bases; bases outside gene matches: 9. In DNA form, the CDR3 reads TGTGCCAGCAGTCCGGGACAGGGACGGCGATCACCCCTCCACTTT. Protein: CASSPGQGRRSPLHF.

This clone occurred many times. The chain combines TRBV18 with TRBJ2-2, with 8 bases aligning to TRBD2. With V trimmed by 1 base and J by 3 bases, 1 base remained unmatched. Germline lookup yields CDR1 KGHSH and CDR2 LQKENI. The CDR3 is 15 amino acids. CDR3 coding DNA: TGTGCCAGCTCACCACTAGCGGGGCACACCGGGGAGCTGTTTTTT. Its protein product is CASSPLAGHTGELFF.

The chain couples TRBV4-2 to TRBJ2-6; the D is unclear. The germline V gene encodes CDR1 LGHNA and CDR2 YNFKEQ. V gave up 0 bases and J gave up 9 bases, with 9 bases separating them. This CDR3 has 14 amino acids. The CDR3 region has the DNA TGTGCCAGCAGCCAAGAGGAACAGTACAACGTCCTGACTTTC. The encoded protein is CASSQEEQYNVLTF.

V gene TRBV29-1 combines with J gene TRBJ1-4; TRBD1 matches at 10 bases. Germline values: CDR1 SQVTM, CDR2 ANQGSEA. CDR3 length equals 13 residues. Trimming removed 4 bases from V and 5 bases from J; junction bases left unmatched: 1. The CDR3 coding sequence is TGCAGCGTTGGACAGGGGGCGAATGAAAAACTGTTTTTT. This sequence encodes CSVGQGANEKLFF. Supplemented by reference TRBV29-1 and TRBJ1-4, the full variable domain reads SAVISQKPSRDICQRGTSLTIQCQVDSQVTMMFWYRQQPGQSLTLIATANQGSEATYESGFVIDKFPISRPNLTFSTLTVSNMSPEDSSIYLCSVGQGANEKLFFGSGTQLSVL.

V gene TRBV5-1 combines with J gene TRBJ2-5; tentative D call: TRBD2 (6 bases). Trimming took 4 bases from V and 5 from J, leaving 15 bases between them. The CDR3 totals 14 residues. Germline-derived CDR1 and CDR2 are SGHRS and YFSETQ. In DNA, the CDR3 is TGCGCCAGCAGCACGGGACTCCGTGAGGAGACCCAGTACTTC. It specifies CASSTGLREETQYF.

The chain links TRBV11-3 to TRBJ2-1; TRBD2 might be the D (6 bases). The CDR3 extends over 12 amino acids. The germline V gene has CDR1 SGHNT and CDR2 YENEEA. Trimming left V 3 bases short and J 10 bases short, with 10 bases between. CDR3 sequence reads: CASSLGTREQFF. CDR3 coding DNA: TGTGCCAGCAGCTTGGGGACTCGGGAGCAGTTCTTC.

The CDR3 nucleotides are TGTGCCAGCAGCCCGGACAGTTACTCCGAAAAACTGTTTTTT. This translates into CASSPDSYSEKLFF. This sequence joins TRBV7-2 and TRBJ1-4, with a weak D call TRBD1 (6 bases). V lost 5 bases, J lost 8 bases, and 15 bases lay in between. Germline loops: CDR1 SGHTA, CDR2 FQGNSA. The CDR3 has 14 residues.

The CDR3 loop is CASSYLPGGEQYF. CDR3 nucleotide sequence: TGCGCCAGCAGCTATCTCCCGGGAGGCGAGCAGTACTTC. The chain employs TRBV5-1 and TRBJ2-7; 7 nucleotides align to TRBD2. Trimming at V came to 3 bases and at J to 6 bases, leaving 6 bases not matched to a gene. CDR1 SGHRS and CDR2 YFSETQ come from the germline V gene. CDR3 length: 13 residues.